The rows below give T cell receptor beta chains drawn from one sample of a study of long-term antiretroviral therapy in people with HIV. The data were produced by immunoSEQ multiplex PCR, yet TCRdb's version contains in-frame clones alone and is incomplete. The sample carries 25,000 to 30,000 clones, 75% to 95% recorded once. Sequencing was performed on unsorted PBMCs, taken 5.2 years after starting antiretroviral therapy. The receptor set was obtained from a woman between 40 and 55 years old with HIV. CDR3s include the opening cysteine and the closing phenylalanine or tryptophan. Fields, in order: V gene, D gene, clone size, J gene, CDR3 DNA, CDR3 protein. The D gene is left open where the match is weak. Only part of the rows carry a size: once, few, many, or a class if the clone is expanded.

V gene: TRBV19
D gene: TRBD1
clone size: .
J gene: TRBJ1-5
CDR3 DNA: TGTGCCAGCCAACTATACAGGGGAAGTGGCCAGCCCCAGCATTTT
CDR3 protein: CASQLYRGSGQPQHF

V gene: TRBV4-1
D gene: TRBD1
clone size: .
J gene: TRBJ2-2
CDR3 DNA: TGCGCCAGCATGGACAGGGGGAACACCGGGGAGCTGTTTTTT
CDR3 protein: CASMDRGNTGELFF

V gene: TRBV5-6
D gene: TRBD1
clone size: once
J gene: TRBJ2-7
CDR3 DNA: TGTGCCAGCAGCCGGGACAGTAGCTCCTACGAGCAGTACTTC
CDR3 protein: CASSRDSSSYEQYF

V gene: TRBV2
D gene: TRBD1
clone size: .
J gene: TRBJ2-1
CDR3 DNA: TGTGCCAGCAGAGACAGGGGCAATGAGCAGTTCTTC
CDR3 protein: CASRDRGNEQFF

V gene: TRBV27
D gene: .
clone size: .
J gene: TRBJ1-2
CDR3 DNA: TGTGCCAGCAGAAATACAGGGAACTATGGCTACACCTTC
CDR3 protein: CASRNTGNYGYTF

V gene: TRBV7-9
D gene: .
clone size: once
J gene: TRBJ2-5
CDR3 DNA: TGTGCCAGCAGAGGTTCGGAAAAGGGGACCCAAGAGACCCAGTACTTC
CDR3 protein: CASRGSEKGTQETQYF

V gene: TRBV19
D gene: .
clone size: .
J gene: TRBJ1-1
CDR3 DNA: TGTGCCACCCGGGAGGGGTACACTGAAGCTTTCTTT
CDR3 protein: CATREGYTEAFF

V gene: TRBV2
D gene: .
clone size: .
J gene: TRBJ1-4
CDR3 DNA: TGTGCCAGCAGTGGGTCCGCCAGGGAGGCCGAAAAACTGTTTTTT
CDR3 protein: CASSGSAREAEKLFF

V gene: TRBV7-9
D gene: .
clone size: .
J gene: TRBJ2-1
CDR3 DNA: TGTGCCAGCAGCTCTGATGGCCGGCGTGAGCAGTTCTTC
CDR3 protein: CASSSDGRREQFF

V gene: TRBV5-1
D gene: TRBD1
clone size: .
J gene: TRBJ1-2
CDR3 DNA: TGCGCCAGCAAATTGGGACAGAACTATGGCTACACCTTC
CDR3 protein: CASKLGQNYGYTF

V gene: TRBV30
D gene: .
clone size: .
J gene: TRBJ1-1
CDR3 DNA: TGTGCCTCGACTGACAGTATCAACACTGAAGCTTTCTTT
CDR3 protein: CASTDSINTEAFF

V gene: TRBV4-2
D gene: .
clone size: .
J gene: TRBJ2-7
CDR3 DNA: TGTGCCAGCAGCCAAGGAGATAGCGGTTACGAGCAGTACTTC
CDR3 protein: CASSQGDSGYEQYF

V gene: TRBV28
D gene: TRBD1
clone size: .
J gene: TRBJ1-2
CDR3 DNA: TGTGCCAGCAGTTTATTCTCAGGGGGGGTTTACGATGGCTACACCTTC
CDR3 protein: CASSLFSGGVYDGYTF

V gene: TRBV7-9
D gene: TRBD1
clone size: .
J gene: TRBJ1-1
CDR3 DNA: TGTGCCAGCAGCTCGTACAGGGGCAACACTGAAGCTTTCTTT
CDR3 protein: CASSSYRGNTEAFF

V gene: TRBV6-1
D gene: .
clone size: .
J gene: TRBJ1-1
CDR3 DNA: TGTGCCAGCGCTCGGAATGAAGCTTTCTTT
CDR3 protein: CASARNEAFF

V gene: TRBV10-2
D gene: TRBD1
clone size: .
J gene: TRBJ2-1
CDR3 DNA: TGCGCCAGCAGTGAGCCAGGGACAGGGGTGGGGTATGGATCGGTATGGAATGAGCAGTTCTTC
CDR3 protein: CASSEPGTGVGYGSVWNEQFF

V gene: TRBV5-1
D gene: .
clone size: .
J gene: TRBJ1-6
CDR3 DNA: TGCGCCAGCAGCTTGGCCTTGGAGTATAATTCACCCCTCCACTTT
CDR3 protein: CASSLALEYNSPLHF

V gene: TRBV11-3
D gene: .
clone size: .
J gene: TRBJ2-5
CDR3 DNA: TGTGCCAGCAGCCTACCCCAAGAGACCCAGTACTTC
CDR3 protein: CASSLPQETQYF

V gene: TRBV5-4
D gene: .
clone size: .
J gene: TRBJ2-5
CDR3 DNA: TGTGCCAGCAGCGGTACAGTTCAACAGGGAGGAGAGACCCAGTACTTC
CDR3 protein: CASSGTVQQGGETQYF

V gene: TRBV13
D gene: .
clone size: .
J gene: TRBJ2-7
CDR3 DNA: TGTGCCAGCAGCCCAGGAAGCCGGGGGCAGAGATACGAGCAGTACTTC
CDR3 protein: CASSPGSRGQRYEQYF

V gene: TRBV29-1
D gene: TRBD2
clone size: .
J gene: TRBJ2-5
CDR3 DNA: TGCAGCGGGGGATTACTAGCGGGAGTACGAGAGACCCAGTACTTC
CDR3 protein: CSGGLLAGVRETQYF

V gene: TRBV4-2
D gene: .
clone size: .
J gene: TRBJ1-5
CDR3 DNA: TGTGCCAGCAGCCAGCGCTTGGGCTTGGGGAGGGGCGACTTAAATCAGCCCCAGCATTTT
CDR3 protein: CASSQRLGLGRGDLNQPQHF

V gene: TRBV30
D gene: TRBD2
clone size: .
J gene: TRBJ2-3
CDR3 DNA: TGTGGGGCGGGAGGGAAAGTCATCGTGGATACGCAGTATTTT
CDR3 protein: CGAGGKVIVDTQYF

V gene: TRBV7-9
D gene: .
clone size: .
J gene: TRBJ1-4
CDR3 DNA: TGTGCCAGCAGCCTGGACGCGAGGGCTGAAAAACTGTTTTTT
CDR3 protein: CASSLDARAEKLFF

V gene: TRBV2
D gene: .
clone size: .
J gene: TRBJ1-5
CDR3 DNA: TGTGCCAGCAGAGCGGACAGCAATCAGCCCCAGCATTTT
CDR3 protein: CASRADSNQPQHF

V gene: TRBV16
D gene: .
clone size: .
J gene: TRBJ2-1
CDR3 DNA: TGTGCCAGCAGCCCGATCCGACAGGACAATGAGCAGTTCTTC
CDR3 protein: CASSPIRQDNEQFF

V gene: TRBV6-1
D gene: .
clone size: few
J gene: TRBJ2-1
CDR3 DNA: TGTGCCAGTAGGGGGGCAGGGGAGAGCAATGAGCAGTTCTTC
CDR3 protein: CASRGAGESNEQFF

V gene: TRBV10-3
D gene: .
clone size: once
J gene: TRBJ1-1
CDR3 DNA: TGTGCCATCAGTGACACGGGGGCGACGGGCACTGAAGCTTTCTTT
CDR3 protein: CAISDTGATGTEAFF

V gene: TRBV29-1
D gene: .
clone size: .
J gene: TRBJ2-5
CDR3 DNA: TGCAGCGTTGTGTTTGGCCCCGGCCAAGAGACCCAGTACTTC
CDR3 protein: CSVVFGPGQETQYF

V gene: TRBV29-1
D gene: .
clone size: .
J gene: TRBJ2-5
CDR3 DNA: TGCAGCGTTGAAGAGGGTCGGGAGAAGAGGGGGACCCAGTACTTC
CDR3 protein: CSVEEGREKRGTQYF